This T cell receptor (beta chain) stems from a study of shared T cell receptors in the human thymus. This clone was seen only a few times. The sample carries other DNA sequences with the same CDR3. Trimming removed 0 bases from V and 7 bases from J, with 5 bases in between. CDR3 length equals 12 residues. CDR1 is SGHRS and CDR2 is YFSETQ in the germline V gene. Profiling relied on immunoSEQ multiplex PCR, and the TCRdb table lists in-frame clones only, not all of them. Of roughly 560,000 clones detected, approximately 78% appear once; the ten largest clones hold more than 0.01%. This sample was also put to use in a study of human thymus T cells. That paper adds: The people who donated were healthy Finnish babies having corrective surgery for congenital heart defects. Thymic material originated from resections removed in the course of corrective heart surgery. Thymic and blood repertoires appeared to display a bias in their usage of V and J genes. Related research has reported that thymic repertoires overlap highly among unrelated individuals.

The V and J genes are TRBV5-1 and TRBJ2-1; no clear D. Source material: thymocytes. The origin of this receptor is a boy younger than two with a congenital heart defect. This CDR3 reads CASSLAGNEQFF. The CDR3 DNA reads TGCGCCAGCAGCTTGGCAGGAAATGAGCAGTTCTTC.